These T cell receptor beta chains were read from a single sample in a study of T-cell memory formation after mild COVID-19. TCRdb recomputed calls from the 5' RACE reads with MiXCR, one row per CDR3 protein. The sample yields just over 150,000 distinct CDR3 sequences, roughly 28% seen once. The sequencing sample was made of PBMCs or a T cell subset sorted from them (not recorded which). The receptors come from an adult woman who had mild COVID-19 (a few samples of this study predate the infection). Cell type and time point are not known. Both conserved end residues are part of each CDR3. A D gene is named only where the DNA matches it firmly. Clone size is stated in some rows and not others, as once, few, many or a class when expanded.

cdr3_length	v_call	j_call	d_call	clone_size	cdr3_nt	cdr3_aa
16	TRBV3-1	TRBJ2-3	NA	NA	TGTGCCAGCAGCCAAGATCTGGGGACCGGCACAGATACGCAGTATTTT	CASSQDLGTGTDTQYF
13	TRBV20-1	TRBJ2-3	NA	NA	TGCAGTGCTTTTGGCGGGAGCACAGATACGCAGTATTTT	CSAFGGSTDTQYF
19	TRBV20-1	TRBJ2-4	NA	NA	TGCAGTGCTACTTTCTCGGGGACCGCGGATTGGCGACCCAAAAACATTCAGTACTTC	CSATFSGTADWRPKNIQYF
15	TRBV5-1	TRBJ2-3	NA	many	TGCGCCAGCAGCCCCCGGGACTTCAACACAGATACGCAGTATTTT	CASSPRDFNTDTQYF
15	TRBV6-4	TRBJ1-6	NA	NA	TGTGCCAGCAGTGACGTACAGGGAAGGGGTTCACCCCTCCACTTT	CASSDVQGRGSPLHF
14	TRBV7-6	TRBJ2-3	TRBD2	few	TGTGCCAGCAGCCCCGGGGGGAACACAGATACGCAGTATTTT	CASSPGGNTDTQYF
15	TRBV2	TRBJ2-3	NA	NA	TGTGCCAGCAGCCTAGGGGTTCGGCGCACAGATACGCAGTATTTT	CASSLGVRRTDTQYF
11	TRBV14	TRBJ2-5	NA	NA	TGTGCCAGCAGCCGGCCGGCGGTTCAGTACTTC	CASSRPAVQYF
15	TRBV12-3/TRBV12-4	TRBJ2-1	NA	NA	TGTGCCAGCAGTTTAGCCTGGGCAGGGTCTAATGAGCAGTTCTTC	CASSLAWAGSNEQFF
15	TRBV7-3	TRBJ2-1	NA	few	TGTGCCAGCAGCTCACCGTCGAGCTCCTACAATGAGCAGTTCTTC	CASSSPSSSYNEQFF
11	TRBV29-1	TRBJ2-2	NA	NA	TGCAGCGTTGGAGACACCGGGGAGCTGTTTTTT	CSVGDTGELFF
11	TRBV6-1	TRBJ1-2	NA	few	TGTGCCAGCACTCAGGGGTATGGCTACACCTTC	CASTQGYGYTF
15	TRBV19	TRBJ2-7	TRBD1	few	TGTGCCAGTAGGGGACTTGGGACAGGGGGCTACGAGCAGTACTTC	CASRGLGTGGYEQYF
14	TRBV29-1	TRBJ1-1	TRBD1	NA	TGCAGCGTTACAGGGGGCGAGGGGGGCACTGAAGCTTTCTTT	CSVTGGEGGTEAFF
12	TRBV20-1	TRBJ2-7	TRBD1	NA	TGCAGTGCTGGGGACAGTACCTACGAGCAGTACTTC	CSAGDSTYEQYF
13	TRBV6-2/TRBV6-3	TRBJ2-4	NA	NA	TGTGCCAGCAGTTACTCGGGCGAAAACATTCAGTACTTC	CASSYSGENIQYF
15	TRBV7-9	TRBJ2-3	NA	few	TGTGCCAGCAGCCCTTGGGGGGAGAGCACAGATACGCAGTATTTT	CASSPWGESTDTQYF